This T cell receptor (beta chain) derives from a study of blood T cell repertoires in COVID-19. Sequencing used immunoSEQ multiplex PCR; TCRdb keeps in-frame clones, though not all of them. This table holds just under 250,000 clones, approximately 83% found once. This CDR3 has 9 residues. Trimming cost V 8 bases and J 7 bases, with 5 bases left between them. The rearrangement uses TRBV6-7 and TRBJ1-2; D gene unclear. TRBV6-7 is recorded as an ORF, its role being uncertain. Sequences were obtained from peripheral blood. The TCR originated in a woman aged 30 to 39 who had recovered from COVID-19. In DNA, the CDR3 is TGTGCCAGCGTATTTGGCTACACCTTC. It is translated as CASVFGYTF.